This TCR beta chain came from a study of regulatory T cells in long-lasting Graves disease. Background on the study: The definition of persistent Graves' disease was over 5 years of antithyroid drugs with positive TSH receptor antibodies.

Study outcomes and limitations: TCR diversity was lower in persistent Graves' patients (versus newly diagnosed ones).

V lost 5 bases and J 6 bases, leaving 22 bases between the germline ends. This CDR3 is built from 17 residues. The TCR beta library used iRepertoire HTBI primers with Arm-PCR amplification of CDR3. As handled by the study authors: Identified segments across samples numbered roughly 60 TRBV and more than 11 TRBJ. MiXCR was run by TCRdb on the multiplex PCR reads, yielding one entry per CDR3 protein. TCRdb assigned the V and J calls; the authors' analysis was not used. The sample has some 430,000 distinct CDR3 sequences; 20% to 25% are singletons. Time point here: persistent/refractory GD, antithyroid drugs over 5 years with positive TRAb. The TCR library used RNA extracted from PBMCs. This clonotype was recorded many times. Antigen: not known.

This clonotype originated in a female donor with Graves disease. Sequencing was performed on peripheral blood mononuclear cells (PBMCs), taken when the disease was refractory, from a patient treated with antithyroid drugs. This chain connects TRBV12-3 or TRBV12-4 to TRBJ2-2, with a tentative D call TRBD1 (5 bases). CDR3 amino acids: CASSPNQGREIPGELFF. In DNA, the CDR3 is TGTGCCAGCAGTCCGAATCAAGGCAGGGAAATACCCGGGGAGCTGTTTTTT.